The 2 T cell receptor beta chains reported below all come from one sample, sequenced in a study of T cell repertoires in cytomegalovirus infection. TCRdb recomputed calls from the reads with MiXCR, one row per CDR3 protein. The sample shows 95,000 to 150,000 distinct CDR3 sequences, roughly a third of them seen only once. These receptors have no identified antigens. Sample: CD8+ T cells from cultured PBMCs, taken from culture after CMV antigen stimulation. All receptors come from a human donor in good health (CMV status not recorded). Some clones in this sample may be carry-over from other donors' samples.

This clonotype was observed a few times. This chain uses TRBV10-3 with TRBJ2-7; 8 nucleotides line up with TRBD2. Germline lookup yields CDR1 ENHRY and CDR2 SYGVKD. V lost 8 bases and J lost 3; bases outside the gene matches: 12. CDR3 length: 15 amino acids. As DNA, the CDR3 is TGTGCCATCTCGGGCAGCGGGAGCAGACTCTACGAGCAGTACTTC. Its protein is CAISGSGSRLYEQYF.

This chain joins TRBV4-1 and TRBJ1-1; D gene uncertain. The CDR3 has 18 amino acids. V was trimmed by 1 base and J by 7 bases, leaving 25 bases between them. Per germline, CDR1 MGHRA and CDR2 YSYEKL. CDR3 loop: CASSQVTIRVGNENEAFF. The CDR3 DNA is TGCGCCAGCAGCCAAGTCACTATCCGGGTGGGAAACGAGAATGAAGCTTTCTTT.